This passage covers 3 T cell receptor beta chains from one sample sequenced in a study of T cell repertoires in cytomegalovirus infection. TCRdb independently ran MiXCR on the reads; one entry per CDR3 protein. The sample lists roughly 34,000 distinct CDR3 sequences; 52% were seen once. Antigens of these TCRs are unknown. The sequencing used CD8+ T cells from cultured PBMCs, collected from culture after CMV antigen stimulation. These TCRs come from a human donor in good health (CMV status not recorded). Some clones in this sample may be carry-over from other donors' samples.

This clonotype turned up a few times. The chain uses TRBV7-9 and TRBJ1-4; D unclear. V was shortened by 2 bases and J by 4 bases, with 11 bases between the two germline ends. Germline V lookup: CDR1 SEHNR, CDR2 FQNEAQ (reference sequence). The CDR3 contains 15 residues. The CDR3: CASSLSHGVNEKLFF. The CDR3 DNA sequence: TGTGCCAGCAGCTTATCCCACGGGGTTAATGAAAAACTGTTTTTT. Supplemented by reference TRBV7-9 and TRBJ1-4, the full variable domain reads DTGVSQNPRHKITKRGQNVTFRCDPISEHNRLYWYRQTLGQGPEFLTYFQNEAQLEKSRLLSDRFSAERPKGSFSTLEIQRTEQGDSAMYLCASSLSHGVNEKLFFGSGTQLSVL.

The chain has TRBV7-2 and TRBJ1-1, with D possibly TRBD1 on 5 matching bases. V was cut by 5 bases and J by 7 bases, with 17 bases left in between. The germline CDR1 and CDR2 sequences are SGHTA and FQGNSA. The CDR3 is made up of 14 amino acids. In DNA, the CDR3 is TGTGCCAGCAGCCTTGCCCCAGGGTCTGATGAAGCTTTCTTT. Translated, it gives CASSLAPGSDEAFF.

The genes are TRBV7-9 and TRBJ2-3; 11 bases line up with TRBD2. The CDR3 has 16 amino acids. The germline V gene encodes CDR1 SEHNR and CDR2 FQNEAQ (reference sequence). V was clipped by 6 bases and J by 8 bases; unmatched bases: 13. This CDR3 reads CASRPGLAVFIGTQYF. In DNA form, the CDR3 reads TGTGCCAGCAGACCGGGACTAGCGGTTTTTATCGGTACGCAGTATTTT.